These T cell receptor beta chains were read from a single sample in a study of early T cells in non-severe SARS-CoV-2 infection. TCRdb independently ran MiXCR on the 5' RACE reads; one entry per CDR3 protein. Here the sample spans roughly 65,000 distinct CDR3 sequences, roughly 10% being singletons. The sample taken for sequencing was whole blood. All receptors derive from an adult who was a healthcare worker with PCR-confirmed SARS-CoV-2 infection or an uninfected control (not recorded which). Each CDR3 is given with its conserved first and last residue. Each record gives: V gene, D gene, clone size, J gene, CDR3 DNA, CDR3 protein. The D gene is left open where the match is weak. The size field is filled for only some rows; it gives once, few, many or a size class.

TRBV18	.	.	TRBJ2-1	TGTGCCAGCTCACACCCTCAAAACAATGAGCAGTTCTTC	CASSHPQNNEQFF
TRBV20-1	TRBD1	.	TRBJ2-1	TGCAGTGCTATTCGGACAGGGACGCGGGGCTACTACAATGAGCAGTTCTTC	CSAIRTGTRGYYNEQFF
TRBV6-5	.	.	TRBJ2-2	TGTGCCAGCTCATTAGACAGGTACACCGGGGAGCTGTTTTTT	CASSLDRYTGELFF
TRBV10-3	.	.	TRBJ2-5	TGTGCCATCAGAATCGACACGTCGGAGACCCAGTACTTC	CAIRIDTSETQYF
TRBV7-2	.	few	TRBJ2-5	TGTGCCAGCAGCCGGGACTCTCTTCGGGAGACCCAGTACTTC	CASSRDSLRETQYF
TRBV20-1	TRBD2	.	TRBJ2-7	TGCAGTGTGACTAGCGGGAGGGCCGTCTACGAGCAGTACTTC	CSVTSGRAVYEQYF
TRBV7-3	.	.	TRBJ2-1	TGTGCCAGCAGCTCGGTGGGAGGGGGTTACAATGAGCAGTTCTTC	CASSSVGGGYNEQFF
TRBV13	TRBD2	few	TRBJ2-1	TGTGCCAGCAGCTTACGGCGGGAGGGGTCTTGGAATGAGCAGTTCTTC	CASSLRREGSWNEQFF
TRBV5-8	.	few	TRBJ2-7	TGTGCCAGCAGCTTTCTTTACAGGGCTTCGTACGAGCAGTACTTC	CASSFLYRASYEQYF
TRBV6-1	TRBD1	many	TRBJ1-1	TGTGCCAGCATGGGGGGACAGACGAACACTGAAGCTTTCTTT	CASMGGQTNTEAFF
TRBV12-3/TRBV12-4	.	.	TRBJ2-7	TGTGCCAGCAGTTGGGGGGACAGTTACGAGCAGTACTTC	CASSWGDSYEQYF
TRBV7-9	.	few	TRBJ2-2	TGTGCCAGCAGCTTAGACAGGACCACCGGGGAGCTGTTTTTT	CASSLDRTTGELFF
TRBV19	.	.	TRBJ2-2	TGTGCCAGTAGTCGAGCAGGGGTGCACCGGAACACCGGGGAGCTGTTTTTT	CASSRAGVHRNTGELFF
TRBV12-3/TRBV12-4	TRBD2	few	TRBJ2-1	TGTGCCAGCAGTATACTAGCGGCCTGGGACAATGAGCAGTTCTTC	CASSILAAWDNEQFF
TRBV6-2/TRBV6-3	.	.	TRBJ2-7	TGTGCCAGCAGTTACGCTCTAACCCAACGCTACGAGCAGTACTTC	CASSYALTQRYEQYF
TRBV5-1	.	few	TRBJ2-5	TGCGCCAGCAGGGGTGTTCCAGGGGAGGAGACCCAGTACTTC	CASRGVPGEETQYF
TRBV7-9	.	.	TRBJ2-3	TGTGCCAGCAGCAAACAGGGACTTGGCACAGATACGCAGTATTTT	CASSKQGLGTDTQYF
TRBV6-4	.	.	TRBJ1-1	TGTGCCAGCAGTGACTCGGCAAACACTGAAGCTTTCTTT	CASSDSANTEAFF
TRBV29-1	TRBD1	many	TRBJ2-5	TGCAGCGTTGGGCAGGGGACAGGGCCCTCCATGACCCAGTACTTC	CSVGQGTGPSMTQYF
TRBV28	TRBD1	.	TRBJ1-5	TGTGCCAGCAGTTTTCCGGGACAGTGGGAGCATTTT	CASSFPGQWEHF
TRBV14	.	.	TRBJ2-7	TGTGCCAGCAGCCAGGGAGAGACCTACGAGCAGTACTTC	CASSQGETYEQYF
TRBV6-6	.	.	TRBJ2-7	TGTGCCAGCAGTGACCGACTAGTGTACTACGAGCAGTACTTC	CASSDRLVYYEQYF
TRBV6-1	.	.	TRBJ1-5	TGTGCCAGCAGTGAAGCGCGTCTGGGTCAGCCCCAGCATTTT	CASSEARLGQPQHF
TRBV9	.	few	TRBJ2-5	TGTGCCAGCAGCCCAAGGACTCAAGAGACCCAGTACTTC	CASSPRTQETQYF
TRBV19	.	.	TRBJ2-2	TGTGCCAGTAGTAGGGACACCGGGGAGCTGTTTTTT	CASSRDTGELFF
TRBV6-2/TRBV6-3	.	few	TRBJ2-7	TGTGCCAGCACTTACTCCTCTAGACCCTACGAGCAGTACTTC	CASTYSSRPYEQYF
TRBV15	.	few	TRBJ1-5	TGTGCCACCAGCAGAGACGGGGGTGGGCAGCCCCAGCATTTT	CATSRDGGGQPQHF
TRBV11-2	TRBD2	few	TRBJ2-1	TGTGCCAGCAGCTTAGGGGCCGGGACTAGCGGGAGGAATGAGCAGTTCTTC	CASSLGAGTSGRNEQFF
TRBV27	TRBD2	.	TRBJ2-3	TGTGCCAGCAAACCGGGACTAGCGGGAACCACAGATACGCAGTATTTT	CASKPGLAGTTDTQYF
TRBV7-6	TRBD1	many	TRBJ2-6	TGTGCCAGCAGCTTCGGGACAGCCGTCTCTGGGGCCAACGTCCTGACTTTC	CASSFGTAVSGANVLTF
TRBV20-1	TRBD2	.	TRBJ2-1	TGCAGTGCTAGTATAGCGGGGCTATACAATGAGCAGTTCTTC	CSASIAGLYNEQFF
TRBV12-3/TRBV12-4	TRBD1	.	TRBJ2-2	TGTGCCAGCATTATGACAGGGGGTAACGGGGAGCTGTTTTTT	CASIMTGGNGELFF
TRBV20-1	.	many	TRBJ1-3	TGCAGTGCTAGAACAGGACACTTCCTTGGAAACACCATATATTTT	CSARTGHFLGNTIYF
TRBV7-2	TRBD2	.	TRBJ2-1	TGTGCCAGCAGCCCGGAGATAGCGGGAGTCTACAATGAGCAGTTCTTC	CASSPEIAGVYNEQFF
TRBV4-3	.	.	TRBJ2-4	TGCGCCAGCAGCCAAGACAGGAGGTTCGAGAACATTCAGTACTTC	CASSQDRRFENIQYF
TRBV2	.	few	TRBJ1-1	TGTGCCAGCGAACAGGCCGCGATGAACACTGAAGCTTTCTTT	CASEQAAMNTEAFF
TRBV29-1	.	many	TRBJ1-5	TGCAGCGTTGTTTTGTATGGGGCCCAGCAGCCCCAGCATTTT	CSVVLYGAQQPQHF
TRBV7-9	TRBD2	.	TRBJ2-7	TGTGCCAGCAGGCCCCTTCTAGCGGGAGGGTTATACGAGCAGTACTTC	CASRPLLAGGLYEQYF
TRBV28	.	few	TRBJ1-5	TGTGCCAGCAGTCTCTATAATCAGCCCCAGCATTTT	CASSLYNQPQHF
TRBV4-3	.	.	TRBJ2-2	TGCGCCAGCAGCCAAGGACCGGACCACACCGGGGAGCTGTTTTTT	CASSQGPDHTGELFF
TRBV10-3	.	.	TRBJ2-7	TGTGCCATCAGTGAAGTTGGGGCGCAGCAGTACTTC	CAISEVGAQQYF
TRBV4-1	.	many	TRBJ1-1	TGCGCCAGCAGCCAGGGTGCCTTTAAAGCTTTCTTT	CASSQGAFKAFF
TRBV27	.	few	TRBJ2-7	TGTGCCACCCACAAGTTGGGGGGCGAGCAGTACTTC	CATHKLGGEQYF
TRBV3-1	.	.	TRBJ2-7	TGTGCCAGCAGCCCCACCCCCGGGCAGTACGAGCAGTACTTC	CASSPTPGQYEQYF
TRBV19	.	few	TRBJ2-1	TGTGCCAGTAGTATTGGCCAAGTCGGGCAGTTCTTC	CASSIGQVGQFF
TRBV18	.	.	TRBJ1-1	TGTGCCAGCTCACCAAAGGGTGCGACTGAAGCTTTCTTT	CASSPKGATEAFF
TRBV5-1	.	few	TRBJ2-3	TGCGCCAGCCGATTAAGAGATACGCAGTATTTT	CASRLRDTQYF
TRBV20-1	.	few	TRBJ2-1	TGCAGTGCTAGAGCCCTCTCCGCACCGAGCAATGAGCAGTTCTTC	CSARALSAPSNEQFF
TRBV7-9	.	many	TRBJ2-7	TGTGCCAGCAGCCCAGGGAGTCCTGTCTACGAGCAGTACTTC	CASSPGSPVYEQYF
TRBV18	.	few	TRBJ2-3	TGTGCCAGCTCTTTTACCTTCACAGATACGCAGTATTTT	CASSFTFTDTQYF
TRBV6-5	TRBD2	.	TRBJ2-1	TGTGCCAGCAGTTACTCGGCTAGCGGGGGGTATTACAATGAGCAGTTCTTC	CASSYSASGGYYNEQFF
TRBV7-7	TRBD1	few	TRBJ2-5	TGTGCCAGCAGCATGGGGACAGGGGATGCGGAGACCCAGTACTTC	CASSMGTGDAETQYF
TRBV20-1	.	few	TRBJ1-2	TGCAGTGCAATTCTCCGGGGAAATGGCTACACCTTC	CSAILRGNGYTF
TRBV9	TRBD1	.	TRBJ2-2	TGTGCCAGCAGCGTAGTTTCAGGGGGCTTGAACACCGGGGAGCTGTTTTTT	CASSVVSGGLNTGELFF
TRBV20-1	.	.	TRBJ1-5	TGCAGTGCTAGGGTACAGGGAAGGGGCAATCAGCCCCAGCATTTT	CSARVQGRGNQPQHF
TRBV6-5	TRBD2	.	TRBJ2-3	TGTGCCAGCAGTTACTCGATGCTAGCGGGGGGAGGTGATACGCAGTATTTT	CASSYSMLAGGGDTQYF
TRBV28	.	.	TRBJ2-7	TGTGCCAGCCAAGGACAGCGCTGGGAGCAGTACTTC	CASQGQRWEQYF
TRBV5-1	.	.	TRBJ1-5	TGCGCCAGCAGCAGGGCGGGCGGAGAGAATCAGCCCCAGCATTTT	CASSRAGGENQPQHF